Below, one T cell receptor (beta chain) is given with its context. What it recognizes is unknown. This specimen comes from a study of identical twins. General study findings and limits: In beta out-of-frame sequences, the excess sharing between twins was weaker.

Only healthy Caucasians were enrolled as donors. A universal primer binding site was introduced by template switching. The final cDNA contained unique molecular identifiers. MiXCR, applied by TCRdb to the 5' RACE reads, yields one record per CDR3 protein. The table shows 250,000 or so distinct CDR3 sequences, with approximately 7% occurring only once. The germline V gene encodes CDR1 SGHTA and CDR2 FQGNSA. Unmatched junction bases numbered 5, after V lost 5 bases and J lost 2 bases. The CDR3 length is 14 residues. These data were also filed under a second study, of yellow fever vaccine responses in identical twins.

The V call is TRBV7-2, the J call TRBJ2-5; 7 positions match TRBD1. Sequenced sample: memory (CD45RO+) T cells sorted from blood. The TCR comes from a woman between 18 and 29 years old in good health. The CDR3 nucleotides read TGTGCCAGCAGCGCCCGACAGGGTCAAGAGACCCAGTACTTC. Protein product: CASSARQGQETQYF. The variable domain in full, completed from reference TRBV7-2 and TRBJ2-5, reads GAGVSQSPSNKVTEKGKDVELRCDPISGHTALYWYRQSLGQGLEFLIYFQGNSAPDKSGLPSDRFSAERTGGSVSTLTIQRTQQEDSAVYLCASSARQGQETQYFGPGTRLLVL.